These 13 T cell receptor beta chains came from one sample sequenced in a study of cytomegalovirus exposure and HLA in healthy donors. The PCR contained 60 Vbeta and 13 Jbeta primers. Clones were read by immunoSEQ multiplex PCR, and TCRdb kept only the in-frame ones, dropping some. In the table there are roughly 70,000 clones, roughly four fifths of which are singletons. The material sequenced was PBMCs. These receptors were collected from a man younger than 35 in good health and CMV-seronegative.

The V gene is TRBV4-3, the J gene TRBJ2-5; 7 bases fit TRBD1. TRBJ2-7 matches the DNA end more closely, so the J call is doubtful. CDR1 is LGHNA and CDR2 is YSLEER in the germline V gene. The CDR3 extends over 15 amino acids. The CDR3 is CASTWGTESSYEQYF. CDR3 in DNA: TGCGCCAGCACCTGGGGGACAGAGAGCTCCTACGAGCAGTACTTC.

V and J are TRBV27 and TRBJ2-7; D is perhaps TRBD1 (5 bases). CDR3 length: 16 amino acids. Germline-derived CDR1 and CDR2 are MNHEY and SMNVEV (reference sequence). The V end was cut by 4 bases, the J end by 4 bases, with 20 bases between. In DNA, the CDR3 is TGTGCCAGCAGTTCCCAGACGGGTCAAGGGGTTTACGAGCAGTACTTC. Translated: CASSSQTGQGVYEQYF.

The chain recombines TRBV29-1 with TRBJ1-5; the D gene is possibly TRBD1 (5 bases). The CDR3 has 13 residues. CDR1 is SQVTM and CDR2 is ANQGSEA in the germline V gene. V gave up 0 bases and J gave up 5 bases, with 8 bases separating them. The CDR3 spells CSVEDRADQPQHF. The CDR3 DNA reads TGCAGCGTTGAAGACAGGGCTGATCAGCCCCAGCATTTT.

The gene calls are TRBV18 and TRBJ2-3; TRBD2 might be the D (5 bases). CDR1 is KGHSH, CDR2 LQKENI, per germline. The CDR3 consists of 13 residues. Trimming pared 6 bases from V and 5 bases from J, leaving 12 bases between. The CDR3 nucleotides read TGTGCCAGCTCCTACGCGGGCGGAGATACGCAGTATTTT. Translation: CASSYAGGDTQYF.

V is TRBV7-2 and J is TRBJ1-2; D not certain. The CDR3 sequence is 13 residues long. The germline gives CDR1 SGHTA, CDR2 FQGNSA. The V gene lost 2 bases and the J gene lost 6 bases, with 10 bases spanning the gap. CDR3 nucleotide sequence: TGTGCCAGCAGCTTAAAGCGGTGGGATGGCTACACCTTC. Translating gives CASSLKRWDGYTF.

The V gene is TRBV6-5, the J gene TRBJ2-7, with TRBD1 matching 7 bases. The CDR3 totals 15 residues. After removal of 6 bases from V and 2 bases from J, the junction contained 10 bases not matched to a gene. From germline, CDR1 is MNHEY and CDR2 SVGAGI. This chain's CDR3 is CASRAGGQSAYEQYF. The CDR3, as DNA: TGTGCCAGCAGAGCAGGGGGTCAGTCGGCCTACGAGCAGTACTTC.

For the CDR3, the DNA is TGTGCCAGCAGCTTGCCAGGGGATCGTGAAGCTTTCTTT. Encoded protein: CASSLPGDREAFF. The chain employs TRBV5-6 and TRBJ1-1; TRBD1 might be the D (6 bases). The CDR3 runs to 13 residues. The V and J ends lost 1 base and 7 bases respectively, with 11 bases between them. Per germline, CDR1 SGHDT and CDR2 YYEEEE.

V gene TRBV9 combines with J gene TRBJ2-2, with 8 bases fitting TRBD2. This CDR3 spans 16 amino acids. V was pared by 4 bases and J by 0 bases, with 5 bases of the junction left unmatched. Germline CDR1 SGDLS, CDR2 YYNGEE. CDR3 sequence reads: CASSFLAGPNTGELFF. The CDR3 nucleotides read TGTGCCAGCAGCTTCTTAGCGGGGCCGAACACCGGGGAGCTGTTTTTT. The full variable domain, with the rest looked up from reference TRBV9 and TRBJ2-2, is DSGVTQTPKHLITATGQRVTLRCSPRSGDLSVYWYQQSLDQGLQFLIQYYNGEERAKGNILERFSAQQFPDLHSELNLSSLELGDSALYFCASSFLAGPNTGELFFGEGSRLTVL.

This clone has only a few counts. This sequence joins TRBV6-4 and TRBJ2-3; 7 bases agree with TRBD1. The CDR3 spans 16 residues. The germline CDR1 and CDR2 sequences are MRHNA and SNTAGT. Trimming at V came to 2 bases and at J to 2 bases, leaving 7 bases not matched to a gene. DNA for the CDR3: TGTGCCAGCAGTGACACGGACAGGAGACACACAGATACGCAGTATTTT. It specifies CASSDTDRRHTDTQYF.

Remarks on this clone: A far larger clone is just one base off, so this is likely a read error. The genes are TRBV6-4 and TRBJ1-2, with TRBD1 as a possible D gene (6 bases). In germline, CDR1 is MRHNA, CDR2 SNTAGT. This CDR3 spans 13 amino acids. Trimming took off 6 bases at V and 7 bases at J, with 15 bases between the two ends. In DNA, the CDR3 is TGTGCCAGCAGCGCGGCCGCGACAGGTGGCTACACCTTC. Translation gives CASSAAATGGYTF.

The chain links TRBV19 to TRBJ2-7; TRBD2 matches at 7 bases. V lost 6 bases to trimming and J lost 5 bases; unmatched junction nucleotides: 7. The CDR3 sequence is 13 residues long. Germline values: CDR1 LNHDA, CDR2 SQIVND (reference sequence). The CDR3 sequence: CASRGEGRHEQYF. The CDR3 DNA is TGTGCCAGTAGAGGGGAGGGTCGCCACGAGCAGTACTTC.

The V and J genes are TRBV2 and TRBJ2-7, with TRBD1 matching 9 bases. The CDR3 has 13 residues. CDR1 and CDR2 (germline): SNHLY, FYNNEI. The V gene end was trimmed by 6 bases and the J gene end by 2 bases; junction bases not matched to a gene: 2. The CDR3 is CASRGQGPYEQYF. CDR3 DNA sequence: TGTGCCAGCAGGGGACAGGGACCCTACGAGCAGTACTTC.

The CDR3 here is CASSPAGTGYEQYF. The CDR3 coding sequence is TGCGCCAGCAGCCCGGCCGGGACAGGCTACGAGCAGTACTTC. This sequence joins TRBV4-3 and TRBJ2-7, with 8 bases fitting TRBD1. CDR3 length equals 14 residues. Germline trimming cut 4 bases from V and 3 bases from J; bases unmatched to any gene: 5. Germline V gene sequence: CDR1 LGHNA, CDR2 YSLEER.